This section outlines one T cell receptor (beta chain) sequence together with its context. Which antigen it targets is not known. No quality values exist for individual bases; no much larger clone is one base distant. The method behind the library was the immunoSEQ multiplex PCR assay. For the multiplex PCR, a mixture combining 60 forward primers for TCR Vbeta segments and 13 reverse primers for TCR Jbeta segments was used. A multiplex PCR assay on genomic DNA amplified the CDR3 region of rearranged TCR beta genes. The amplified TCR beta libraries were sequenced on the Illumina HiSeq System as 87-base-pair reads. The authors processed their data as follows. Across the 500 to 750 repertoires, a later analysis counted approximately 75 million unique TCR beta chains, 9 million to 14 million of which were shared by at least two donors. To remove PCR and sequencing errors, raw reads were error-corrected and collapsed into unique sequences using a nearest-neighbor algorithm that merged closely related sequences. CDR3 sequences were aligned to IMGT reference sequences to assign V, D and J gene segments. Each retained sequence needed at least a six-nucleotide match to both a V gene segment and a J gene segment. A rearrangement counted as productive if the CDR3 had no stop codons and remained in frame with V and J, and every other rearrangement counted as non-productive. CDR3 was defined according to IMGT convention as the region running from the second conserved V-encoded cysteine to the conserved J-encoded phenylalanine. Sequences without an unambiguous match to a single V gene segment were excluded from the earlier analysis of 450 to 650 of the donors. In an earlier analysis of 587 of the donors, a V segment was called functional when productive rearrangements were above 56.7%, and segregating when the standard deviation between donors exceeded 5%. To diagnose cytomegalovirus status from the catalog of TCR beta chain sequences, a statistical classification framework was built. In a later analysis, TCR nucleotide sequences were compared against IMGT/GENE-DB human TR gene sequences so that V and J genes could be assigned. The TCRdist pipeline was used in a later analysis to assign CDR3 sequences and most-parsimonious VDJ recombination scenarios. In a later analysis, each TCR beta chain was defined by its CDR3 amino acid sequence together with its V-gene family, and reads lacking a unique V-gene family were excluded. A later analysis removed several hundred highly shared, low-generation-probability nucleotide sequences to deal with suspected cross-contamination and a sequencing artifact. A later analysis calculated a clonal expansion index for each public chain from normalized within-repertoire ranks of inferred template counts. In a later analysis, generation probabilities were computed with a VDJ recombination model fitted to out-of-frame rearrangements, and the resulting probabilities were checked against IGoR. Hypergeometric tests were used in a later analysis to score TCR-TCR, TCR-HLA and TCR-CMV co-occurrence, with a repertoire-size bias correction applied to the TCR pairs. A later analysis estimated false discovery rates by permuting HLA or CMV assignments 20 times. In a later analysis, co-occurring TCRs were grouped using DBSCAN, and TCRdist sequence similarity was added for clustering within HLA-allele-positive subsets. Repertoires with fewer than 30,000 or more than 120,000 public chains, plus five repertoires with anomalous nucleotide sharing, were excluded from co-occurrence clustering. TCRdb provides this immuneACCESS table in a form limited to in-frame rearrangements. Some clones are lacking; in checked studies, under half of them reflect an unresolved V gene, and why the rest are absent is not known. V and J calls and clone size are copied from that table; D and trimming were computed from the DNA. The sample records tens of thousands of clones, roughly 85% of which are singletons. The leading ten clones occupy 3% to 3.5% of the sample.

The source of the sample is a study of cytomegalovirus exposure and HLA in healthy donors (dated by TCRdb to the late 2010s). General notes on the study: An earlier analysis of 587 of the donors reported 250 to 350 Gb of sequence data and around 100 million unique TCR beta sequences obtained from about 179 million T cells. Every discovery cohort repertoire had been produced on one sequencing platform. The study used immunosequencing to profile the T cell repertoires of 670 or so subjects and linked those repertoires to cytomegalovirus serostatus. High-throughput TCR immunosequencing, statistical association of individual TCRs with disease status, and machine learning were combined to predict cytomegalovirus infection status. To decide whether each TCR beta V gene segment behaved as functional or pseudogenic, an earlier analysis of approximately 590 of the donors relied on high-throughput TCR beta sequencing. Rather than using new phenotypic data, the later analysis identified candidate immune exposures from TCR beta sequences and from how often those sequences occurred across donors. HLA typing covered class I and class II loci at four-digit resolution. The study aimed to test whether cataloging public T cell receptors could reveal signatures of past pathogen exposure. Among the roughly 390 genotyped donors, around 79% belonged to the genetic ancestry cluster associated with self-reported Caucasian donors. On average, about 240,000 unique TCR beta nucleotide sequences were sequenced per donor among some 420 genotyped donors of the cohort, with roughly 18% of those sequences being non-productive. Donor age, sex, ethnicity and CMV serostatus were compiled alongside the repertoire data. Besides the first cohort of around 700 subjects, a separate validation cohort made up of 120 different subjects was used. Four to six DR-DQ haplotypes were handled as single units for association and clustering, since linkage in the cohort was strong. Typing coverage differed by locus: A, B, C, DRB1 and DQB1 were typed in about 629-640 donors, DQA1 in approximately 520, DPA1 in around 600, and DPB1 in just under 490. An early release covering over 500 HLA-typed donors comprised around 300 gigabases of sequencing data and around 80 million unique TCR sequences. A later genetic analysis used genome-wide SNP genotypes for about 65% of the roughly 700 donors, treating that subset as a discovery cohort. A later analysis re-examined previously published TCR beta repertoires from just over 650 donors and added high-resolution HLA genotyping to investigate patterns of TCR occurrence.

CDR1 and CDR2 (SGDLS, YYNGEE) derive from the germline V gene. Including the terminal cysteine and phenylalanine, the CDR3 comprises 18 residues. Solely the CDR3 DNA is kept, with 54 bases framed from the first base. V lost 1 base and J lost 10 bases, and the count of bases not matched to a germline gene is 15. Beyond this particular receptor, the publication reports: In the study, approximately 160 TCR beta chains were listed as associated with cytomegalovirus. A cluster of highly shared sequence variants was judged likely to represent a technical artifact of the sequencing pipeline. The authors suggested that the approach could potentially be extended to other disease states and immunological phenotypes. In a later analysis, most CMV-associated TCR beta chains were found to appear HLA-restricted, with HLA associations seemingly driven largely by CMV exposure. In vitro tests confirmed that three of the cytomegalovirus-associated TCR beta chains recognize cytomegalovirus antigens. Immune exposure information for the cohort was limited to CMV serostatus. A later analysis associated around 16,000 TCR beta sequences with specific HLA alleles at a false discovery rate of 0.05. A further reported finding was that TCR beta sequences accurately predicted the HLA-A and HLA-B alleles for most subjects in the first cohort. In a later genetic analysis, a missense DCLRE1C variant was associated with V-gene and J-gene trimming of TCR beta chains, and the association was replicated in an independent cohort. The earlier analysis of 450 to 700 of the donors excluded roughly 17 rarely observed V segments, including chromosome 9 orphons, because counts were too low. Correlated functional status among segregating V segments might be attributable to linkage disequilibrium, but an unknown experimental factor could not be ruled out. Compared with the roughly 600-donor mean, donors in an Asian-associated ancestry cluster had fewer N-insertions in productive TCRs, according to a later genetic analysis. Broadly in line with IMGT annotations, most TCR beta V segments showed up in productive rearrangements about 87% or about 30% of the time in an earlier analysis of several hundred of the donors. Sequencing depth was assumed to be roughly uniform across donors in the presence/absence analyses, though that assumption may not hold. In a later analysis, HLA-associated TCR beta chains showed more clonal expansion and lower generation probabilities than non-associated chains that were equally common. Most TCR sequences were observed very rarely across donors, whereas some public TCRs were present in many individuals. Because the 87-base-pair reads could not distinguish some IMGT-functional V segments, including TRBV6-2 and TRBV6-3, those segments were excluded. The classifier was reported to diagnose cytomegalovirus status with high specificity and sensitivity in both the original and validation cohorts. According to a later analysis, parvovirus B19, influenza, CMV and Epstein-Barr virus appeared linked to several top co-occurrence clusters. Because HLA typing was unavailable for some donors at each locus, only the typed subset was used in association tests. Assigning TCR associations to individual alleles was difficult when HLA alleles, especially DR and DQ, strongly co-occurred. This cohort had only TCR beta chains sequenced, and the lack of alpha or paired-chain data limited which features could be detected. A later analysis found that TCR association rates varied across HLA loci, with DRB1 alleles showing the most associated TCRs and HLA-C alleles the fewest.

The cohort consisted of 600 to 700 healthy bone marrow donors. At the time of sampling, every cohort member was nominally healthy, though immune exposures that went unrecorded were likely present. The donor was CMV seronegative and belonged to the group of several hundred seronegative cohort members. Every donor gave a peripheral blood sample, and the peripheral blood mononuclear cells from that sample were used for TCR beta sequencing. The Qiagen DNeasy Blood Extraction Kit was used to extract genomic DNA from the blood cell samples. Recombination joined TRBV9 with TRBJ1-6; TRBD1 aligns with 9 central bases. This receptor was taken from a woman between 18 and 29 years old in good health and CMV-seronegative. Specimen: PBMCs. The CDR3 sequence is CASSVSRRFGTGPSPLHF. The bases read TGTGCCAGCAGCGTAAGTCGACGCTTTGGGACAGGGCCGTCACCCCTCCACTTT. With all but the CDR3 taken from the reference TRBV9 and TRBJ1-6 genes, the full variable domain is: DSGVTQTPKHLITATGQRVTLRCSPRSGDLSVYWYQQSLDQGLQFLIQYYNGEERAKGNILERFSAQQFPDLHSELNLSSLELGDSALYFCASSVSRRFGTGPSPLHFGNGTRLTVT.